A single sample gave rise to the 10 T cell receptor beta chains below, sequenced in a study of T cell changes during pregnancy in multiple sclerosis. Some clones are missing from TCRdb's copy, which holds only in-frame ones; the method was immunoSEQ multiplex PCR. Among some 97,000 clones listed, roughly 90% were seen once. The source material was peripheral blood, sampled after pregnancy. The receptors were sampled from a female donor with multiple sclerosis, enrolled in a pregnancy study.

J is TRBJ2-3 and V is TRBV4-3, with 10 positions matching TRBD2. With 0 bases clipped from V and 3 bases from J, the junction kept 15 bases outside the gene matches. This CDR3 is 20 amino acids long. Looked up from germline, CDR1 is LGHNA and CDR2 is YSLEER. For the CDR3, the DNA is TGCGCCAGCAGCCAAGATAGGAGGCTAGCGGGGGAATCTTCAACAGATACGCAGTATTTT. The encoded protein is CASSQDRRLAGESSTDTQYF.

The rearrangement links TRBV7-2 to TRBJ2-3; TRBD1 matches at 8 bases. Germline CDR1 is SGHTA and CDR2 is FQGNSA. The CDR3 is made up of 16 amino acids. V gave up 5 bases and J gave up 0 bases; unmatched junction bases: 7. CDR3 bases: TGTGCCAGCAGCCCCGGACAGGGCCCTAGCACAGATACGCAGTATTTT. Amino acid sequence: CASSPGQGPSTDTQYF.

The chain recombines TRBV7-8 with TRBJ2-7; possibly TRBD1 for D (6 bases). Trimming stripped 4 bases from V and 4 bases from J, with 11 bases between. CDR1 SGHVS and CDR2 FQNEAQ come from the germline V gene. This CDR3 is 13 amino acids long. The CDR3 sequence is CASSSGTPYEQYF. The DNA of the CDR3 is TGTGCCAGCAGCTCCGGGACACCATACGAGCAGTACTTC.

The J gene is TRBJ2-7, the V gene TRBV5-4; D perhaps matches TRBD2 (7 bases). This CDR3 has 14 residues. The V gene's germline CDR1 is SGHNT and CDR2 YYREEE (reference sequence). Trimming took off 4 bases at V and 1 base at J, with 12 bases between the two ends. Written as DNA, the CDR3 is TGTGCCAGCAGCCGAGGGGGGGGATCCTACGAGCAGTACTTC. As protein: CASSRGGGSYEQYF.

On this clone itself: One end of the junction is discordant with germline, which a read error may explain. The J gene is TRBJ2-7, the V gene TRBV7-7; perhaps TRBD2 as D (6 bases). Germline V gene data show CDR1 as SSHAT and CDR2 as FNYEAQ (reference sequence). CDR3 length: 13 residues. The CDR3 loop is CASSLRVGGEQYF. The CDR3 DNA follows: TGTGCTAGCAGCTTACGGGTCGGGGGCGAGCAGTACTTC. Full variable domain (missing parts from reference TRBV7-7 and TRBJ2-7): GAGVSQSPRYKVTKRGQDVTLRCDPISSHATLYWYQQALGQGPEFLTYFNYEAQPDKSGLPSDRFSAERPEGSISTLTIQRTEQRDSAMYRCASSLRVGGEQYFGPGTRLTVT.

The chain is built from TRBV5-6 and TRBJ1-2; D is unclear. Germline lookup yields CDR1 SGHDT and CDR2 YYEEEE. The CDR3 loop spans 16 amino acids. The ends were cut back, 4 bases at V and 8 bases at J, with 24 bases in the middle. The CDR3 reads CASSQLGSFRQGGYTF. The CDR3, as DNA: TGTGCCAGCAGCCAACTAGGATCCTTCAGGCAAGGGGGCTACACCTTC.

In regard to this clone: The same CDR3 is also encoded by other DNA sequences in this sample. The chain joins TRBV19 to TRBJ2-1; a weak D match, TRBD1 (6 bases). V was shortened by 4 bases and J by 4 bases, with 8 bases between the two germline ends. Germline CDR1 reads LNHDA; CDR2 reads SQIVND (reference sequence). The CDR3 covers 13 residues. CDR3 bases: TGTGCCAGTAGTAATCAGGGGTACAATGAGCAGTTCTTC. It encodes CASSNQGYNEQFF.

The V and J genes are TRBV9 and TRBJ1-1, with D perhaps matching TRBD1 (5 bases). Germline CDR1 SGDLS, CDR2 YYNGEE. The CDR3 loop spans 15 amino acids. V gave up 0 bases and J gave up 1 base, with 10 bases separating them. CDR3 protein: CASSVEGVGNTEAFF. The CDR3 coding sequence is TGTGCCAGCAGCGTAGAAGGGGTCGGGAACACTGAAGCTTTCTTT.

The chain couples TRBV27 to TRBJ1-6; TRBD1 aligns across 8 bases. CDR3 size: 15 residues. Per germline, CDR1 MNHEY and CDR2 SMNVEV (reference sequence). Trimming cost V 5 bases and J 6 bases; bases outside gene matches: 6. The CDR3 region is CASSAGQAGNSPLHF. CDR3 DNA sequence: TGTGCCAGCAGTGCGGGACAGGCGGGTAATTCACCCCTCCACTTT.

The chain employs TRBV19 and TRBJ2-3; maybe TRBD2 (6 bases). Looked up from germline, CDR1 is LNHDA and CDR2 is SQIVND (reference sequence). The CDR3 is 16 amino acids. Trimming removed 3 bases from V and 2 bases from J, with 15 bases in between. Written as DNA, the CDR3 is TGTGCCAGTAGTATTCCGCGGGGTCTACCCACAGATACGCAGTATTTT. Residues: CASSIPRGLPTDTQYF.